This entry features one TCR beta chain sequence. This entry is derived from a study of blood T cell repertoires in COVID-19. Study summary: Sites in the United States, Italy and Spain provided acute and convalescent COVID-19 samples. Sample material is recorded as cDNA or gDNA derived from T cells, B-cell-depleted T cells, or PBMCs.

In the authors' methods: Reference gene primer amplification in the assay estimated nucleated cell counts. Libraries were prepared by immunoSEQ multiplex PCR; TCRdb keeps only in-frame clonotypes and omits some of them. V and J calls and clone size are given by that table; D and trimming were obtained from the DNA. The sample shows some 77,000 clones, roughly 80% of them seen only once. The CDR3 has 11 amino acids. The V and J ends lost 3 bases and 7 bases respectively, with 6 bases between them. Germline V lookup: CDR1 SNHLY, CDR2 FYNNEI. This clonotype was sampled from a man aged 65 to 85 with acute or convalescent COVID-19. The sequencing input was peripheral blood. The chain couples TRBV2 to TRBJ1-2; D uncertain. Here the CDR3 reads CASSDGGGYTF. CDR3 bases: TGTGCCAGCAGTGACGGCGGTGGCTACACCTTC.